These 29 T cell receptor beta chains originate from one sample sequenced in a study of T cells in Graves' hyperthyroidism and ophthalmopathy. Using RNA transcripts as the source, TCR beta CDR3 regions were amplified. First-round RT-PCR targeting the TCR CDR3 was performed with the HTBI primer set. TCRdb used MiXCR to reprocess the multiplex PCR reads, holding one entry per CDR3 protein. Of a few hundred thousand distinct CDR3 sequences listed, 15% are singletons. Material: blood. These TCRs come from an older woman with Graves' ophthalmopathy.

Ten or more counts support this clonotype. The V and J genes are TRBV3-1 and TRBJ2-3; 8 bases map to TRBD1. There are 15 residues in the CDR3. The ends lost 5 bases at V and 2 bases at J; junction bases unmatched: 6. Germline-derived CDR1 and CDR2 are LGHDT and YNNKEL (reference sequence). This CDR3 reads CASSYRDRLTDTQYF. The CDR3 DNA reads TGTGCCAGCAGCTACCGGGACAGGCTCACAGATACGCAGTATTTT.

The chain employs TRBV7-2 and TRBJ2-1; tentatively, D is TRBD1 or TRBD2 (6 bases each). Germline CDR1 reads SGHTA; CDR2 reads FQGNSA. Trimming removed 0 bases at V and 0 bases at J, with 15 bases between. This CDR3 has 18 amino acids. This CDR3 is CASSLAWGAISSYNEQFF. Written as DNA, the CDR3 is TGTGCCAGCAGCTTAGCGTGGGGGGCCATAAGCTCCTACAATGAGCAGTTCTTC.

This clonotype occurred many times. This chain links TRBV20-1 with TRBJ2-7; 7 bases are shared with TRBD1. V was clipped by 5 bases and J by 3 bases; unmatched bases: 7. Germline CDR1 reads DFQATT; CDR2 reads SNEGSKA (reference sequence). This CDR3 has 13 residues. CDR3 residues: CSADRVPFYEQYF. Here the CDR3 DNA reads TGCAGTGCTGACAGGGTTCCCTTCTACGAGCAGTACTTC.

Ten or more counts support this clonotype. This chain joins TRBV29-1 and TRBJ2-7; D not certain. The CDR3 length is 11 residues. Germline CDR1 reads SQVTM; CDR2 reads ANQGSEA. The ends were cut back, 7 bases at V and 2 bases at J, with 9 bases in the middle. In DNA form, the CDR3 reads TGCAGCGGTAGGAGCACCTACGAGCAGTACTTC. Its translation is CSGRSTYEQYF.

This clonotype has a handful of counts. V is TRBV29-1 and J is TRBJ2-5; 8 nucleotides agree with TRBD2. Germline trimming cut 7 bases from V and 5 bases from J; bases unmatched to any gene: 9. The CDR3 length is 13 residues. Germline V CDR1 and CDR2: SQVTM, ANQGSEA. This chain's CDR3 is CSAGRPSGETQYF. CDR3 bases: TGCAGCGCCGGTAGGCCTAGCGGGGAGACCCAGTACTTC.

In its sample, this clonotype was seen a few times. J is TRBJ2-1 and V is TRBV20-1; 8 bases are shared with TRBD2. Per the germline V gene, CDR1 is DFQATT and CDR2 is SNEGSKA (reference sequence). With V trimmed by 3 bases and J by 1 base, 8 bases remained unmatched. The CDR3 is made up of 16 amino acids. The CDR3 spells CSAREPSGPSYNEQFF. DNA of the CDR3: TGCAGTGCTAGGGAACCTAGCGGGCCTTCCTACAATGAGCAGTTCTTC.

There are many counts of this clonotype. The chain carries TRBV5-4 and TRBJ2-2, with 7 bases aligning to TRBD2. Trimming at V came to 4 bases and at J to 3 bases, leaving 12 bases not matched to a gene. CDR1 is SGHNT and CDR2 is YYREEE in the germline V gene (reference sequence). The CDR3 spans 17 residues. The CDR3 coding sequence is TGTGCCAGCAGCCCAATCCCCAGCGGGACCGACACCGGGGAGCTGTTTTTT. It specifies CASSPIPSGTDTGELFF.

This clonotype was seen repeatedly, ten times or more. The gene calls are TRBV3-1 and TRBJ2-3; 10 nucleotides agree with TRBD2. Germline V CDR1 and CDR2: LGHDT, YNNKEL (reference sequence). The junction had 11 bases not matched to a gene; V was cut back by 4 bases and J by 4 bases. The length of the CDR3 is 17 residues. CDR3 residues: CASSLPTASGSSDTQYF. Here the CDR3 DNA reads TGTGCCAGCAGCCTCCCGACGGCTAGCGGGAGCTCAGATACGCAGTATTTT.

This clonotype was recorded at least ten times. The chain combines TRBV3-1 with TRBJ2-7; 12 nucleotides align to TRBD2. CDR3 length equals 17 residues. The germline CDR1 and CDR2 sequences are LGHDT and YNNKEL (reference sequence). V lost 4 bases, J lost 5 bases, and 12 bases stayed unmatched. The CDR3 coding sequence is TGTGCCAGCAGCCCCCGACTAGCGGGAGCGTCTAAGAACGAGCAGTACTTC. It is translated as CASSPRLAGASKNEQYF.

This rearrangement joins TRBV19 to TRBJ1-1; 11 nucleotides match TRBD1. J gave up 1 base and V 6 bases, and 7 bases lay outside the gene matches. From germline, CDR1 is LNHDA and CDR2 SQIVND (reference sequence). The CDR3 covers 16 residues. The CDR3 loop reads CASSPRDRGRNTEAFF. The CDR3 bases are TGTGCCAGTAGCCCCCGGGACAGGGGGAGGAACACTGAAGCTTTCTTT.

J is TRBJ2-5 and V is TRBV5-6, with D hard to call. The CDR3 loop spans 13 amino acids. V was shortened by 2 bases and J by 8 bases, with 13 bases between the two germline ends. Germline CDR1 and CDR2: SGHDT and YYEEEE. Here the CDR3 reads CASSFDVGSTQYF. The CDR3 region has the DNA TGTGCCAGCAGCTTCGATGTCGGAAGTACCCAGTACTTC.

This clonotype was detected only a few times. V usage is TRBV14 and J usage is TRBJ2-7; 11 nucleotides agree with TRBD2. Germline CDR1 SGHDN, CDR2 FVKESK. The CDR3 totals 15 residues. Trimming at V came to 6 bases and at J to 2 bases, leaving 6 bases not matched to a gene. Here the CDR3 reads CASSLAGGSPYEQYF. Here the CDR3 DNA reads TGTGCCAGCAGTCTAGCGGGAGGATCACCCTACGAGCAGTACTTC.

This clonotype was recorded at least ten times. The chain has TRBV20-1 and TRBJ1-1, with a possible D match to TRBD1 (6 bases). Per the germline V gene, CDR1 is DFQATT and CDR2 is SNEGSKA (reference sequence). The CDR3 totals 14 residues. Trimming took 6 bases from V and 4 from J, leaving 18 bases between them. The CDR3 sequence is CSAPPWGASTEAFF. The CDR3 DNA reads TGCAGTGCCCCACCCTGGGGGGCGAGCACTGAAGCTTTCTTT.

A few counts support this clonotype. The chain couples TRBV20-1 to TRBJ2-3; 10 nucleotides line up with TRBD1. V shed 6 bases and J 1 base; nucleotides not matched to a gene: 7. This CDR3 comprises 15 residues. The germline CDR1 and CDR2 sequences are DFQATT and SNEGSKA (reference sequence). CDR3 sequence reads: CSAEGGTGGTDTQYF. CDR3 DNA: TGCAGTGCCGAGGGGGGGACAGGGGGCACAGATACGCAGTATTTT.

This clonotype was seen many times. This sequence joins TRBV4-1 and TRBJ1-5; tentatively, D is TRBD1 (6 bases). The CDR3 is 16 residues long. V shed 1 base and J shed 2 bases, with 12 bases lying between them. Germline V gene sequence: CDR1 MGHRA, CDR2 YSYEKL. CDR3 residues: CASSQGTAAGNQPQHF. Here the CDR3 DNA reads TGCGCCAGCAGCCAAGGGACAGCGGCCGGCAATCAGCCCCAGCATTTT.

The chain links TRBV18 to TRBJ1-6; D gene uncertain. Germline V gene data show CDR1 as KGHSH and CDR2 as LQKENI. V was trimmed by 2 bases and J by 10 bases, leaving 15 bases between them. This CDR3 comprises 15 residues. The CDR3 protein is CASSPSEKGDSPLHF. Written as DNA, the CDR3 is TGTGCCAGCTCACCAAGCGAGAAGGGAGACTCACCCCTCCACTTT.

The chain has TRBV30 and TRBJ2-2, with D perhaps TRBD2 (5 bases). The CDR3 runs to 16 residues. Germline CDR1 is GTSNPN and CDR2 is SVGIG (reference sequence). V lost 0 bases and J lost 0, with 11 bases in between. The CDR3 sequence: CAWSVRGPANTGELFF. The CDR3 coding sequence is TGTGCCTGGAGTGTACGAGGGCCTGCGAACACCGGGGAGCTGTTTTTT.

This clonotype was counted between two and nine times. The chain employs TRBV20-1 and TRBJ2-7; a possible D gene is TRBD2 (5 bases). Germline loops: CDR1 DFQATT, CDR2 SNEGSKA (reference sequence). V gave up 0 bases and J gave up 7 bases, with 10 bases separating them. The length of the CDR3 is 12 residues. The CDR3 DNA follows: TGCAGTGCTAGAGATTTAGCGAATGAGCAGTACTTC. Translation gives CSARDLANEQYF.

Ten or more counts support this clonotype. The CDR3 nucleotides read TGTGCCAGCAGTTTATGGGGACAACGTAATGAAAAACTGTTTTTT. Translating gives CASSLWGQRNEKLFF. The chain joins TRBV28 to TRBJ1-4, with D possibly being TRBD1 (6 bases). The CDR3 covers 15 residues. Trimming shortened V by 0 bases and J by 4 bases, and 9 bases separated the two germline ends. Germline CDR1 is MDHEN and CDR2 is SYDVKM.

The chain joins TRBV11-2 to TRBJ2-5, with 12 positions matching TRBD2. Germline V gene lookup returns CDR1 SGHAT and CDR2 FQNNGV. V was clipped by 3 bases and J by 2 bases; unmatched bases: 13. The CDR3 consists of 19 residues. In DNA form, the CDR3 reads TGTGCCAGCAGCTTCGATGGACTAGCGGGACGGTATCCTCAAGAGACCCAGTACTTC. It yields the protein CASSFDGLAGRYPQETQYF.

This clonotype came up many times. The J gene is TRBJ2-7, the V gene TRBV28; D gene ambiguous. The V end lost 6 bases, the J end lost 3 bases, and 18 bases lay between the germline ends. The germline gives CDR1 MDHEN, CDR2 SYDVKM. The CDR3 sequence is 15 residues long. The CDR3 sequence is CASSSYGRKIYEQYF. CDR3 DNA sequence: TGTGCCAGCAGCTCCTATGGACGCAAGATCTACGAGCAGTACTTC.

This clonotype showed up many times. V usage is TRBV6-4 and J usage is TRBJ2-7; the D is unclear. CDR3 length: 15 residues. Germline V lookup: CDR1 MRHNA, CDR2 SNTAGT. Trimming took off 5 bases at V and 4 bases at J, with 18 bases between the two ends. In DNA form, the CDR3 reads TGTGCCAGCAGTCCTCCTCCCCCGGGCCGATACGAGCAGTACTTC. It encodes CASSPPPPGRYEQYF.

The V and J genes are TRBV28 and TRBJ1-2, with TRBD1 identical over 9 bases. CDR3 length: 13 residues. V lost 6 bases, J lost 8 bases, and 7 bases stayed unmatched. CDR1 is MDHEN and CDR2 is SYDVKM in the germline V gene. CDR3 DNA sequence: TGTGCCAGCAGACGGACAGGGGCAGGCGGCTACACCTTC. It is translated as CASRRTGAGGYTF.

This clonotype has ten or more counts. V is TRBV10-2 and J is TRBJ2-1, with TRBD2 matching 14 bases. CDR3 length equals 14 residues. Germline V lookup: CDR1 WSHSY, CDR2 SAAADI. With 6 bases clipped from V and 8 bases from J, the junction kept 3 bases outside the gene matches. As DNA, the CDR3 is TGCGCCAGCAGGACTAGCGGGAGGGCAGATGAGCAGTTCTTC. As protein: CASRTSGRADEQFF.

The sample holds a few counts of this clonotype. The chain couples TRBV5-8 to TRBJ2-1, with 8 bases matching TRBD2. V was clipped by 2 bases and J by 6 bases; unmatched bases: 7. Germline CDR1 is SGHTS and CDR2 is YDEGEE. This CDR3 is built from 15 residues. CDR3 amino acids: CASSFGTRSSNEQFF. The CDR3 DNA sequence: TGTGCCAGCAGCTTCGGGACTAGGTCGAGCAATGAGCAGTTCTTC.

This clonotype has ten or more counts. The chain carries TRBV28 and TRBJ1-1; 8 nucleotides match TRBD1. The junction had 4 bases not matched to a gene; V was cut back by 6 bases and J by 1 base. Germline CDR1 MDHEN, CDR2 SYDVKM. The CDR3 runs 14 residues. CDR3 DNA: TGTGCCAGCAGCCCAGGGGGCTGGAACACTGAAGCTTTCTTT. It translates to CASSPGGWNTEAFF.

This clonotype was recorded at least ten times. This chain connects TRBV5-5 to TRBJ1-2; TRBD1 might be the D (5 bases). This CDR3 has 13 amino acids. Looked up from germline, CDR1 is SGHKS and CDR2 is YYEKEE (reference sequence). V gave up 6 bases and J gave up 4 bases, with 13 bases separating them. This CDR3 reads CASILREGYGYTF. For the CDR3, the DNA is TGTGCCAGCATCCTCAGGGAGGGCTATGGCTACACCTTC. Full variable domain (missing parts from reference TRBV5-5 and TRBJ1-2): DAGVTQSPTHLIKTRGQQVTLRCSPISGHKSVSWYQQVLGQGPQFIFQYYEKEERGRGNFPDRFSARQFPNYSSELNVNALLLGDSALYLCASILREGYGYTFGSGTRLTVV.

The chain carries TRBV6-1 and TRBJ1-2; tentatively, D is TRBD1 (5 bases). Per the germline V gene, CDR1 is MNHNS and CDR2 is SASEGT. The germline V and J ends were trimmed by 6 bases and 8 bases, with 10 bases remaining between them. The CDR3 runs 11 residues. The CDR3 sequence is CASRRDRGYTF. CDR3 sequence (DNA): TGTGCCAGCAGACGGGACCGGGGCTACACCTTC.

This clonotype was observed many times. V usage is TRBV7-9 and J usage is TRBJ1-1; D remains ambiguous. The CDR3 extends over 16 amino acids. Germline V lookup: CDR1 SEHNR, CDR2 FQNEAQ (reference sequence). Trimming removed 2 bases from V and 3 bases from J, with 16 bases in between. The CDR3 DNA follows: TGTGCCAGCAGCTTAATTATAGGTATGGGTGACACTGAAGCTTTCTTT. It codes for CASSLIIGMGDTEAFF.